Shown below are 5 T cell receptor beta chains from a single sample sequenced in a study of OX40 agonist ivuxolimab in advanced cancers. Library preparation employed the immunoSEQ multiplex PCR assay. Sourced from immuneACCESS, this table was stored by TCRdb with only in-frame sequences that have V and J called. A share of the clones is absent; for the studies checked, an unresolved V gene accounts for under half, and the remainder has no known explanation. The sample table contains tens of thousands of clones; only one count was recorded for around 87% of them. The ten largest account for about a tenth of the sample. This sample comprised CD4+ or CD8+ T cells sorted from blood, obtained in a trial of the OX40 agonist ivuxolimab. The receptors shown here come from an adult with an advanced solid tumor such as melanoma, head and neck, liver or kidney cancer.

This clone was observed a single time. The same CDR3 also results from other DNA sequences found in this sample. The V call is TRBV30, the J call TRBJ1-5, with D perhaps TRBD1 (5 bases). The V end lost 3 bases, the J end lost 7 bases, and 13 bases lay between the germline ends. Germline values: CDR1 GTSNPN, CDR2 SVGIG (reference sequence). The CDR3 has 13 residues. CDR3 protein: CAWSKGKGQPQHF. DNA for the CDR3: TGTGCCTGGAGCAAGGGGAAGGGACAGCCCCAGCATTTT. Combining the CDR3 with reference TRBV30 and TRBJ1-5 gives the whole variable domain SQTIHQWPATLVQPVGSPLSLECTVEGTSNPNLYWYRQAAGRGLQLLFYSVGIGQISSEVPQNLSASRPQDRQFILSSKKLLLSDSGFYLCAWSKGKGQPQHFGDGTRLSIL.

The genes are TRBV5-4 and TRBJ1-6; D call uncertain. CDR1 is SGHNT and CDR2 is YYREEE in the germline V gene (reference sequence). The CDR3 is made up of 14 amino acids. Between the trimmed V and J ends, which lost 0 bases and 5 bases, there was a span of 6 bases. In DNA form, the CDR3 reads TGTGCCAGCAGCTTGGATCGGAATAATTCACCCCTCCACTTT. Protein product: CASSLDRNNSPLHF.

The genes are TRBV28 and TRBJ1-5; 9 bases are shared with TRBD1. The germline CDR1 and CDR2 sequences are MDHEN and SYDVKM. Germline trimming cut 6 bases from V and 4 bases from J; bases unmatched to any gene: 10. The CDR3 is made up of 16 amino acids. This CDR3 reads CASRSGGQGRNQPQHF. CDR3 in DNA: TGTGCCAGCAGATCGGGGGGACAGGGTAGAAATCAGCCCCAGCATTTT.

J is TRBJ2-3 and V is TRBV6-5, with 9 bases lining up with TRBD1. The CDR3 spans 14 residues. From germline, CDR1 is MNHEY and CDR2 SVGAGI. V was clipped by 2 bases and J by 3 bases; unmatched bases: 0. The DNA of the CDR3 is TGTGCCAGCAGTTACGGGACAGGGACAGATACGCAGTATTTT. It yields the protein CASSYGTGTDTQYF.

The chain employs TRBV6-5 and TRBJ2-2; TRBD2 is a possible D gene (6 bases). This CDR3 has 13 residues. Germline loops: CDR1 MNHEY, CDR2 SVGAGI. Trimming stripped 8 bases from V and 3 bases from J, with 10 bases between. The CDR3 DNA is TGTGCCAGCCGCGGCGGGGACACCGGGGAGCTGTTTTTT. This translates into CASRGGDTGELFF.